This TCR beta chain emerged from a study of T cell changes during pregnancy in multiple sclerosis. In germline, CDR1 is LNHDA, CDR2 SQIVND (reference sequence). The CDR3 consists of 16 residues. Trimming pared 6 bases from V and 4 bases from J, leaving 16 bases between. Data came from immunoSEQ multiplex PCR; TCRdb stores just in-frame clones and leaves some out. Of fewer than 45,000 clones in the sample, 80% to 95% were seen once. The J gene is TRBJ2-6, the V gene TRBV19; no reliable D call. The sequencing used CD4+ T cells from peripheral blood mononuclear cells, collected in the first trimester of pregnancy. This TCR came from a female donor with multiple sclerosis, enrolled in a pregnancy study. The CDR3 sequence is CASRPPQATGANVLTF. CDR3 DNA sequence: TGTGCCAGTAGACCACCCCAGGCAACCGGGGCCAACGTCCTGACTTTC.